Here is one TCR beta chain with its context. This clone was recorded only once. It lacks a known antigen. No base-level quality is on record; no much larger clone is a single base apart. TCRbeta CDR3 regions were amplified from genomic DNA by means of the immunoSEQ Assay, a bias-controlled multiplex PCR. In the authors' own workflow: The number of nucleated cells in each sample was estimated by amplification of reference gene primers within the assay. To quantify the absolute abundance of each unique TCRbeta CDR3 rearrangement, sequence reads were collapsed and filtered. Productive Simpson clonality was computed per sample as the square root of Simpson's diversity index over productive rearrangements. In TCRdb, the immuneACCESS table is reduced to in-frame sequences with V and J assigned. These tables do not hold every clone; where another copy was compared, an unresolved V gene accounts for under half, and the others remain unexplained. V and J calls and clone size are copied from that table; D and trimming were computed from the DNA. Here the sample has 250,000 to 350,000 clones; about 81% occur a single time. The ten top clones hold more than 1.1% of the sample.

The germline ends are 10 bases apart after V is trimmed by 6 bases and J by 0 bases. Its CDR3 holds 14 amino acids, cysteine through phenylalanine. Only CDR3 DNA is held: 42 bases, read in frame from base 1. The CDR1 and CDR2 encoded by the germline V gene are WSHSY and SAAADI. One collaborating source in Seattle enrolled patients while the patients were actively infected and followed the patients over time throughout the course of disease. Whole blood was collected in K2EDTA tubes by collaborating institutions according to the institutions' own protocols. For TCRbeta analysis, collaborator samples were shipped as frozen whole blood, as isolated PBMCs, or as DNA extracted from either sample type. These data are taken from a study of blood T cell repertoires in COVID-19 (dated by TCRdb to 2018 to 2021). As for the study more broadly: Collaborator samples came from the United States, Italy and Spain and covered acute and convalescent phases of COVID-19. The material from the prospective study consisted of cDNA or gDNA derived from T cells, B-cell-depleted T cells, or PBMCs. Sample metadata almost always included a de-identified subject ID, COVID-19 status, age in years and sex. A freely available public database, intended as a resource for researchers studying the immune response to SARS-CoV-2, is where the repertoires were released. The samples were drawn from the first 160 participants of the ongoing ImmuneRACE study and from roughly 1,300 subjects provided by 6 global collaborators. Subjects who had been exposed to COVID-19, were actively infected with it, or had recovered from it provided the deeply sampled blood TCRbeta repertoires that made up the dataset. Where available, HLA class I and class II types were obtained from metadata supplied by the sample provider rather than from assay-based typing. Here is what the overall study found, with its caveats: The amount of clinical and demographic metadata varied by source and participant and was provided uncurated.

This clonotype originated in a human donor with COVID-19, enrolled during active disease. The donor label of this sample is uncertain. What was sequenced was peripheral blood. The rearrangement combines TRBV10-2 with TRBJ2-3; perhaps TRBD1 is the D gene, with 5 bases matching. The sequenced DNA is TGCGCCAGCAGGGACACCGACAGCACAGATACGCAGTATTTT. This gives the protein CASRDTDSTDTQYF.